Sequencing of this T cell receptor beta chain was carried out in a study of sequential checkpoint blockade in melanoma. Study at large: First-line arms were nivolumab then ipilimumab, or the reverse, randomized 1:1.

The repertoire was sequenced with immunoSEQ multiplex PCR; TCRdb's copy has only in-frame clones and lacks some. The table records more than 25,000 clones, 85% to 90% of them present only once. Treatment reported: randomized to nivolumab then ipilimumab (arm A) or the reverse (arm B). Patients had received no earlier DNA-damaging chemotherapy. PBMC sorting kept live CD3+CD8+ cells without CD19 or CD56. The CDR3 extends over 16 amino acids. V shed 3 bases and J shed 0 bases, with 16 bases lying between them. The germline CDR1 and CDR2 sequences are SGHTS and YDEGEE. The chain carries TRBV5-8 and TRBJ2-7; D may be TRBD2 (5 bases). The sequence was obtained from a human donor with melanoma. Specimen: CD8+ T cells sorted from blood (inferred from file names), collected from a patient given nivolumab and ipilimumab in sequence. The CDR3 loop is CASSSGYAEGSYEQYF. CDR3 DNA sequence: TGTGCCAGCAGCTCTGGATATGCCGAGGGCTCCTACGAGCAGTACTTC.